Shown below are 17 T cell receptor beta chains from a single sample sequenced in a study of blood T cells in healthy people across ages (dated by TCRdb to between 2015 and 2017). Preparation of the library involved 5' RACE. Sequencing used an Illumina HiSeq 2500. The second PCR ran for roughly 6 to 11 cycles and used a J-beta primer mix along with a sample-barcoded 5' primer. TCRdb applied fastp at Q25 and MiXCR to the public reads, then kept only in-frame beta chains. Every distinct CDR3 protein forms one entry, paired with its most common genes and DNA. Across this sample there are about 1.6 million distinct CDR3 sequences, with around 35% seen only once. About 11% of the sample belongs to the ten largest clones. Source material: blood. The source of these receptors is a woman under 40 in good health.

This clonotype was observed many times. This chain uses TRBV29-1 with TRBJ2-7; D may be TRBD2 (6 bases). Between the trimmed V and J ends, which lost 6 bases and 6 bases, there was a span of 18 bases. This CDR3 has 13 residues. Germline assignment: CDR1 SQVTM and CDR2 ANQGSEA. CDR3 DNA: TGCAGCGTAGGAGGGGCGAACTCTGGCGAGCAGTACTTC. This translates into CSVGGANSGEQYF.

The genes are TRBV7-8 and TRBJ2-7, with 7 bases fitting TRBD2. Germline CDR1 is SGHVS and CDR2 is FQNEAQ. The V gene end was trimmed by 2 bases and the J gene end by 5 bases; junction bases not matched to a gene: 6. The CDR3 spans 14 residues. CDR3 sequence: CASSLYDGRNEQYF. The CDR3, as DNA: TGTGCCAGCAGCTTATACGACGGGAGGAACGAGCAGTACTTC. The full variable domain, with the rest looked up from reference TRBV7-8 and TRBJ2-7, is GAGVSQSPRYKVAKRGQDVALRCDPISGHVSLFWYQQALGQGPEFLTYFQNEAQLDKSGLPSDRFFAERPEGSVSTLKIQRTQQEDSAVYLCASSLYDGRNEQYFGPGTRLTVT.

The CDR3 region has the DNA TGCAGTGCTAGTACGATATTAGGGACTATTTTAACAGATACGCAGTATTTT. This codes for CSASTILGTILTDTQYF. The chain combines TRBV20-1 with TRBJ2-3, with TRBD2 matching 7 bases. Germline CDR1 reads DFQATT; CDR2 reads SNEGSKA (reference sequence). V gave up 3 bases and J gave up 3 bases; unmatched junction bases: 15. The CDR3 totals 17 residues.

The CDR3 loop reads CSVRARGERNSPLHF. CDR3 bases: TGCAGTGTTAGGGCCCGTGGGGAAAGGAATTCACCCCTCCACTTT. The rearrangement uses TRBV20-1 and TRBJ1-6; no clear D. This CDR3 is built from 15 residues. CDR1 is DFQATT, CDR2 SNEGSKA, per germline (reference sequence). V was shortened by 7 bases and J by 7 bases, with 20 bases between the two germline ends.

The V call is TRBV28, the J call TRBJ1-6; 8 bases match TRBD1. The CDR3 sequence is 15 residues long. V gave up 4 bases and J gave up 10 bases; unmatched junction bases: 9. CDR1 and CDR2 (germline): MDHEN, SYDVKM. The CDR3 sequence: CASSSGQGRTSPLHF. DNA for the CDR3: TGTGCCAGCAGTTCCGGACAGGGACGCACCTCACCCCTCCACTTT.

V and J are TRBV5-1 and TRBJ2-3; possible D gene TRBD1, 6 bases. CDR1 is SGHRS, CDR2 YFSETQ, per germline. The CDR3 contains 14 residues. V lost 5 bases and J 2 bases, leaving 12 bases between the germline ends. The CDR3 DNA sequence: TGCGCCAGCAGGGACAGACTAAACACAGATACGCAGTATTTT. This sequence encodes CASRDRLNTDTQYF.

The CDR3 DNA sequence: TGTGCCAGCAGCTTGAAGGTTGAGCAGTTCTTC. It translates to CASSLKVEQFF. The V call is TRBV5-5, the J call TRBJ2-1; no firm D call. This CDR3 spans 11 amino acids. The V gene's germline CDR1 is SGHKS and CDR2 YYEKEE (reference sequence). The V gene lost 1 base and the J gene lost 9 bases, with 5 bases spanning the gap.

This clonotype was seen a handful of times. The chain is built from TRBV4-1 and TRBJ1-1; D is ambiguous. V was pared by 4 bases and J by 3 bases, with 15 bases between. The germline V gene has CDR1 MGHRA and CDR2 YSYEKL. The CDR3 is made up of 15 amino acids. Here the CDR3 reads CASSRTEGPDTEAFF. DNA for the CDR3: TGCGCCAGCAGCCGGACCGAGGGCCCCGACACTGAAGCTTTCTTT.

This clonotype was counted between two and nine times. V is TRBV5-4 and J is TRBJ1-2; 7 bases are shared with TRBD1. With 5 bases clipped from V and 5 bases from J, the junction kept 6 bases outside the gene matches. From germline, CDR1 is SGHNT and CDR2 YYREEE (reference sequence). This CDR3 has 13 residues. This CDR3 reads CASRDGQEYGYTF. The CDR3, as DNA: TGTGCCAGCAGGGATGGACAGGAGTATGGCTACACCTTC.

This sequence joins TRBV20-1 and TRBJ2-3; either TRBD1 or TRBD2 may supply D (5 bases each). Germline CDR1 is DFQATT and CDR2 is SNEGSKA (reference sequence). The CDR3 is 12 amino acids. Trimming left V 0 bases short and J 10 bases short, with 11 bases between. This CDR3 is CSAREPGAAQYF. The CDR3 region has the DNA TGCAGTGCTAGAGAGCCCGGGGCTGCGCAGTATTTT.

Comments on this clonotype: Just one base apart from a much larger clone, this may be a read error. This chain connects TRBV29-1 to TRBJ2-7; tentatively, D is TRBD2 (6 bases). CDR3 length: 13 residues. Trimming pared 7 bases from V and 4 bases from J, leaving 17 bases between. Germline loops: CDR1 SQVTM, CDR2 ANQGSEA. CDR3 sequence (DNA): TGCAGCGCCTCCGGGACTCACGCTTACGAGCAGTACTTC. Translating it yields CSASGTHAYEQYF.

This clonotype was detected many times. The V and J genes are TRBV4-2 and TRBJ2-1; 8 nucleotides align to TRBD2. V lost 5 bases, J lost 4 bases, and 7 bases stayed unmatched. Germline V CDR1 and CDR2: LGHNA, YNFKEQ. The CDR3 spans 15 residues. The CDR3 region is CASSGPSGLYNEQFF. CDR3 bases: TGTGCCAGCAGCGGTCCTAGCGGGCTTTACAATGAGCAGTTCTTC.

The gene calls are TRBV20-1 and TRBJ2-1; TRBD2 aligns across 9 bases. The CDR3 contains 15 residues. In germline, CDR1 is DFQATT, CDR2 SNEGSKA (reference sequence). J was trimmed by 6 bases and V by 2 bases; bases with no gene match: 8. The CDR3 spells CSARKAGGKGNEQFF. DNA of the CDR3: TGCAGTGCTAGAAAAGCGGGGGGCAAAGGCAATGAGCAGTTCTTC.

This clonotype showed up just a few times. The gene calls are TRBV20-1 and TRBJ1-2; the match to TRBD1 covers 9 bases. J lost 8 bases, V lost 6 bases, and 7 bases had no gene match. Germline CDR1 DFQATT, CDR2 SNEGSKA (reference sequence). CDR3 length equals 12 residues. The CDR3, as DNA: TGCAGTGCCATGGGACAGGGAAAGGGCTACACCTTC. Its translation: CSAMGQGKGYTF.

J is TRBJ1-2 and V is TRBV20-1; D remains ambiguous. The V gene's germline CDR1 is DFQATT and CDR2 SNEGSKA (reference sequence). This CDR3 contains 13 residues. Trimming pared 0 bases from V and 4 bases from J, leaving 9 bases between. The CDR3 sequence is CSARDIGSYGYTF. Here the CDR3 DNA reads TGCAGTGCTAGAGATATCGGGTCCTATGGCTACACCTTC.

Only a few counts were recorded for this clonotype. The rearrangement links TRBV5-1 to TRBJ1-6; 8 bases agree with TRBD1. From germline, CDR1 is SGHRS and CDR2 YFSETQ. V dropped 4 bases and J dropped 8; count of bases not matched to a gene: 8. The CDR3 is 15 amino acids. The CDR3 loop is CASSPQGARDSPLHF. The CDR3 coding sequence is TGCGCCAGCAGCCCTCAGGGGGCGCGGGATTCACCCCTCCACTTT.

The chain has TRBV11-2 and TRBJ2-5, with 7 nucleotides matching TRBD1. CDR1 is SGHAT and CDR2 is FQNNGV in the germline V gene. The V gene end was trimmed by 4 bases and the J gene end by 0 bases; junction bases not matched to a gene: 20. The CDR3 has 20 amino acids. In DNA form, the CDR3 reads TGTGCCAGCAGCTCTTACGTTATAAGTACTGAGACAGGGTACCAAGAGACCCAGTACTTC. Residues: CASSSYVISTETGYQETQYF. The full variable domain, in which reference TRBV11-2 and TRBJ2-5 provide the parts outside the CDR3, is EAGVAQSPRYKIIEKRQSVAFWCNPISGHATLYWYQQILGQGPKLLIQFQNNGVVDDSQLPKDRFSAERLKGVDSTLKIQPAKLEDSAVYLCASSSYVISTETGYQETQYFGPGTRLLVL.